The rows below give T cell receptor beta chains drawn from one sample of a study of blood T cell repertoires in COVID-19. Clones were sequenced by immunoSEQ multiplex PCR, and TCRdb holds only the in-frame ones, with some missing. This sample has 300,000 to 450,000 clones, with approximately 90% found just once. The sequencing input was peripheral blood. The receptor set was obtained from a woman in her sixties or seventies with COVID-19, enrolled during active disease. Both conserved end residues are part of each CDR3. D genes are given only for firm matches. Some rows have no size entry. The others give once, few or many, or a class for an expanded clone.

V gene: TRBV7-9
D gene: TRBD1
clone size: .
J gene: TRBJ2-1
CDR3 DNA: TGTGCCAGCAGCTTGTTTGGGACAGGGGGAAATGAGCAGTTCTTC
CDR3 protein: CASSLFGTGGNEQFF

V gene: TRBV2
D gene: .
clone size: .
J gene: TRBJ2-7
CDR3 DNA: TGTGCCAGCAGTGTTAGCCAGGGGCAGTACTTC
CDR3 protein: CASSVSQGQYF

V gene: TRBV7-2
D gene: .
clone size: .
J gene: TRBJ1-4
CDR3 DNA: TGTGCCAGCAGCCCCATGCCAGGGGTCGCGGCTACTAATGAAAAACTGTTTTTT
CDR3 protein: CASSPMPGVAATNEKLFF

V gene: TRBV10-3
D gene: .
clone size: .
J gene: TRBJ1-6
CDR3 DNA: TGTGCCATCAGTGAAATCCCCCAGGCAGGGAGGGCACCCCTCCACTTT
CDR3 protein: CAISEIPQAGRAPLHF

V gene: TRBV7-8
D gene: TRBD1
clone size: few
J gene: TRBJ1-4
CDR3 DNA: TGTGCCAGCAGCTTATTTGAAGCCAGGGGGCGCGAAAAACTGTTTTTT
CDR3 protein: CASSLFEARGREKLFF

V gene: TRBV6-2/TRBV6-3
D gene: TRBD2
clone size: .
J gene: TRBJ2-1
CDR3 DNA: TGTGCCAGCAGTTACGGCGGGGGGTCCTACAATGAGCAGTTCTTC
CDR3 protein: CASSYGGGSYNEQFF

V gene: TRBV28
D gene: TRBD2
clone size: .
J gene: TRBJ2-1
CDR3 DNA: TGTGCCAGCAGTTCCCGTGAGCGGGGGGGCGTGGAGCAGTTCTTC
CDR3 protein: CASSSRERGGVEQFF

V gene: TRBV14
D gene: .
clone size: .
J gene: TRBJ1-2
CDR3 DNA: TGTGCCAGCAGCCAAGATCAGGGGCAAGGCTACACCTTC
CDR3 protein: CASSQDQGQGYTF

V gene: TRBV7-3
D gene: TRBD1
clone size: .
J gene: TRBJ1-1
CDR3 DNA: TGTGCCAGCAGCTCACAGGGGCTGAACACTGAAGCTTTCTTT
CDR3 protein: CASSSQGLNTEAFF

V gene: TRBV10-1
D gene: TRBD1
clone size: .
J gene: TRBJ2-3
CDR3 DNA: TGCGCCAGCAGGAAGGGACAGGGCACAGATACGCAGTATTTT
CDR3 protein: CASRKGQGTDTQYF

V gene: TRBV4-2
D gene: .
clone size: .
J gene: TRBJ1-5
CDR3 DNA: TGTGCCAGCAGCCAACTTACAGGACCCCAGCATTTT
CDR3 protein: CASSQLTGPQHF

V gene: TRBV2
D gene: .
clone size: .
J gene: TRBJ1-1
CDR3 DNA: TGTGCCAGCACTATCCAGCAGGGGACTGAAGCTTTCTTT
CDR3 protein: CASTIQQGTEAFF

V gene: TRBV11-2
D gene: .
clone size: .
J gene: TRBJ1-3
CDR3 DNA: TGTGCCAGCAGCCTAGCCTCAGGGGTCTTCTCTGGAAACACCATATATTTT
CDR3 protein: CASSLASGVFSGNTIYF

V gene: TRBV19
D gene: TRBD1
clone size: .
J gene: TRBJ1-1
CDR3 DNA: TGTGCCTCGGCAGGGGGTAGGTTGACTGAAGCTTTCTTT
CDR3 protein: CASAGGRLTEAFF

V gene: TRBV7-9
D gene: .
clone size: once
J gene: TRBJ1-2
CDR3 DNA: TGTGCCAGCAACACGGGAGGCTATGGCTACACCTTC
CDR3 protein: CASNTGGYGYTF

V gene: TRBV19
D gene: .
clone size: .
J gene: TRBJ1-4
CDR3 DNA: TGTGCCAGTAGTCGGGGGGGGCCACGTTTGAGTGAAAAACTGTTTTTT
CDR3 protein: CASSRGGPRLSEKLFF